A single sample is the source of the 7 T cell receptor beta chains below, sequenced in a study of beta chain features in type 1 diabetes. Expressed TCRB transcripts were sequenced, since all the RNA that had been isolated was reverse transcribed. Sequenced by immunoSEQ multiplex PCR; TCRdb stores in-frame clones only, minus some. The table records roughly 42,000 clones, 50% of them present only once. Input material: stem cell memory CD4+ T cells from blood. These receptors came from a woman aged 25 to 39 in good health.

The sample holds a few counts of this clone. The CDR3 is CASSSLGGHEQYF. The CDR3 nucleotides read TGTGCCAGCAGCTCCTTGGGGGGGCACGAGCAGTACTTC. The chain links TRBV7-3 to TRBJ2-7; TRBD2 is a possible D gene (7 bases). The V end was cut by 4 bases, the J end by 5 bases, with 12 bases between. Germline V gene sequence: CDR1 SGHTA, CDR2 FQGTGA. The CDR3 covers 13 residues.

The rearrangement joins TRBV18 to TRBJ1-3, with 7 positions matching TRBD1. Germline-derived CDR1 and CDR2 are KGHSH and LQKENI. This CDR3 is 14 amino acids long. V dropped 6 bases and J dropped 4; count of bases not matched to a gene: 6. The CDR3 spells CASSPTGVGNTIYF. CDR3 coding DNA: TGTGCCAGCTCCCCCACAGGGGTCGGAAACACCATATATTTT.

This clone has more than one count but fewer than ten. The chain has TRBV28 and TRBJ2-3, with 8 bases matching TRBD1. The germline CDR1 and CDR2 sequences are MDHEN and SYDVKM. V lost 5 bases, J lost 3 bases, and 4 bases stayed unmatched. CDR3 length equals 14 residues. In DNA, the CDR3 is TGTGCCAGCAGTCGACAGGGGTGGACAGATACGCAGTATTTT. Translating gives CASSRQGWTDTQYF.

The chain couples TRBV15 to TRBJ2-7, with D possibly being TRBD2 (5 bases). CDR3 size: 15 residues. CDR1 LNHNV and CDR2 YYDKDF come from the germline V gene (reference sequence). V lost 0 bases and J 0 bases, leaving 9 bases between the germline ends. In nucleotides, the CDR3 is TGTGCCACCAGCAGAGATCCGGGGAGCTCCTACGAGCAGTACTTC. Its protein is CATSRDPGSSYEQYF.

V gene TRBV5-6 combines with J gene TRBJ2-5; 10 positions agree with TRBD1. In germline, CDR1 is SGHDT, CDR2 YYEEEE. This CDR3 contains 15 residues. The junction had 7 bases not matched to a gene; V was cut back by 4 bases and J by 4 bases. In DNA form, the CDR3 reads TGTGCCAGCAGCATGAGGACAGGGGGGGCAGAGACCCAGTACTTC. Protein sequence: CASSMRTGGAETQYF. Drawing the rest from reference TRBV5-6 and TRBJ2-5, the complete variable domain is DAGVTQSPTHLIKTRGQQVTLRCSPKSGHDTVSWYQQALGQGPQFIFQYYEEEERQRGNFPDRFSGHQFPNYSSELNVNALLLGDSALYLCASSMRTGGAETQYFGPGTRLLVL.

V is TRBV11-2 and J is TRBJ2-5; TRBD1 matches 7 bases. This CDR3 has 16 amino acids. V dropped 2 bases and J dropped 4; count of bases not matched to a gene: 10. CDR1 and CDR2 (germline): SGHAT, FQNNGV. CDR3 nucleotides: TGTGCCAGCAGCTTACACCCGGGACAGCAAAGAGAGACCCAGTACTTC. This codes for CASSLHPGQQRETQYF.

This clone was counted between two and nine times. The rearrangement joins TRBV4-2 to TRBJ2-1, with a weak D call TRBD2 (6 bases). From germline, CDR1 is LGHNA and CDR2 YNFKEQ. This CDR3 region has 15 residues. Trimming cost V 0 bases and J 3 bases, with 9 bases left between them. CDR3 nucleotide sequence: TGTGCCAGCAGCCAAGAAGAGACTAGCTACAATGAGCAGTTCTTC. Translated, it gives CASSQEETSYNEQFF.